The entry below describes one T cell receptor (beta chain). MiXCR, applied by TCRdb to the 5' RACE reads, yields one record per CDR3 protein. This sample carries 340,000 or so distinct CDR3 sequences, about 12% of them seen once, and the ten largest clones take 3% to 4%. These data originate in a study of T cells after yellow fever vaccination. This sample comprised CD4+ T cells sorted from PBMCs, obtained 15 days after the yellow fever booster vaccination. This clonotype was sampled from a man younger than 35 who received the YFV17D yellow fever vaccine.

For the CDR3, the DNA is TGTGCCAGCAGTTTATTATCTCTCAGCACAGATACGCAGTATTTT. Its translation: CASSLLSLSTDTQYF. V and J are TRBV28 and TRBJ2-3; no definite D call. Per the germline V gene, CDR1 is MDHEN and CDR2 is SYDVKM. The CDR3 consists of 15 residues. Between the trimmed V and J ends, which lost 1 base and 0 bases, there was a span of 8 bases.